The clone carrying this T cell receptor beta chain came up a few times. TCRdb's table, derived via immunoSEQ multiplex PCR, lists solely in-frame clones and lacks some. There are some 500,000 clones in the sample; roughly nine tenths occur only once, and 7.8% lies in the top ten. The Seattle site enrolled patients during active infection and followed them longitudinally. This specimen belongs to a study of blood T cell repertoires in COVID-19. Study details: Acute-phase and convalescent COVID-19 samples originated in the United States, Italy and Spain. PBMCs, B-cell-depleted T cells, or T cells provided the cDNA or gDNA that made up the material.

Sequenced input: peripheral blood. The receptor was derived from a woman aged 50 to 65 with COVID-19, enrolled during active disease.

The CDR3 here is CASSERGKETQYF. The CDR3 DNA reads as TGTGCCAGCAGTGAAAGGGGGAAAGAGACCCAGTACTTC. This chain joins TRBV25-1 and TRBJ2-5; D is perhaps TRBD1 (6 bases). The CDR3 sequence is 13 residues long. The germline V gene has CDR1 MGHDK and CDR2 SYGVNS. Trimming cost V 2 bases and J 3 bases, with 7 bases left between them.